The entry below gives a single T cell receptor beta chain sequence along with its context. Antigen: not known. V was pared by 3 bases and J by 9 bases, with 7 bases of the junction left unmatched. Germline V gene sequence: CDR1 SNHLY, CDR2 FYNNEI. The CDR3 runs to 15 residues. This specimen comes from a study of T cell repertoires in cytomegalovirus infection. Looking at the study overall: Matching HLA type and CMV infection were both indicated by public TCR beta signatures.

Study results and limitations: Clonotype analysis showed dominance of the ex vivo response by HLA-C-restricted CMV-specific TCR beta clonotypes.

Each CDR3 protein is one row after TCRdb ran MiXCR on the reads. The repertoire includes some 280,000 distinct CDR3 sequences, about 13% of them detected once, and about 8.7% sits in the top ten. The sequencing input was PBMCs. The chain joins TRBV2 to TRBJ1-6; TRBD1 aligns across 8 bases. The sequence derives from a human donor in good health (CMV status not recorded). Some clones in this sample may be carry-over from other donors' samples. This CDR3 reads CASSDSGQGRSPLHF. The CDR3 DNA reads as TGTGCCAGCAGTGATTCCGGACAGGGCCGTTCACCCCTCCACTTT.